These T cell receptor beta chains were read from a single sample in a study of blood T cell repertoires in COVID-19. Assay: immunoSEQ multiplex PCR; the TCRdb copy retains only in-frame clones and omits some. The table records 90,000 to 130,000 clones, approximately 85% of them present only once. Specimen: peripheral blood. These receptors all stem from a man between 65 and 85 years old with acute or convalescent COVID-19. CDR3s include the opening cysteine and the closing phenylalanine or tryptophan. Each record gives: D gene, V gene, J gene, clone size, CDR3 protein, CDR3 DNA. A D gene is named only where the DNA matches it firmly. Expanded clones get a size class; other rows say once, few or many, or leave the size out.

D: TRBD1
V: TRBV27
J: TRBJ2-7
size: NA
CDR3: CASSFNRAQGASYEQYF
DNA: TGTGCCAGCAGCTTCAACAGGGCCCAGGGGGCGTCCTACGAGCAGTACTTC

D: TRBD2
V: TRBV27
J: TRBJ2-3
size: once
CDR3: CASREFSGGARDTQYF
DNA: TGTGCCAGCCGGGAGTTTAGCGGGGGGGCCAGGGATACGCAGTATTTT

D: NA
V: TRBV5-1
J: TRBJ2-3
size: NA
CDR3: CASSLGDFGDTQYF
DNA: TGCGCCAGCAGCTTGGGTGACTTCGGGGATACGCAGTATTTT

D: NA
V: TRBV5-1
J: TRBJ1-4
size: NA
CDR3: CASSLREGEKLFF
DNA: TGCGCCAGCAGCTTAAGGGAGGGTGAAAAACTGTTTTTT

D: NA
V: TRBV5-1
J: TRBJ1-1
size: once
CDR3: CASSSTAGVNTEAFF
DNA: TGCGCCAGCAGCTCTACAGCGGGGGTGAACACTGAAGCTTTCTTT

D: NA
V: TRBV7-8
J: TRBJ2-4
size: NA
CDR3: CASSLVANRAKNIQYF
DNA: TGTGCCAGCAGCTTAGTCGCGAACAGAGCCAAAAACATTCAGTACTTC

D: NA
V: TRBV7-9
J: TRBJ1-1
size: NA
CDR3: CASSLEGGVNQKAFF
DNA: TGTGCCAGCAGCTTAGAAGGGGGAGTTAACCAGAAAGCTTTCTTT

D: NA
V: TRBV5-1
J: TRBJ1-3
size: NA
CDR3: CASSLSGGSGNTIYF
DNA: TGCGCCAGCAGCTTGTCTGGCGGCTCTGGAAACACCATATATTTT

D: TRBD1
V: TRBV27
J: TRBJ2-1
size: NA
CDR3: CASSLGQGAGNEQFF
DNA: TGTGCCAGCAGTTTGGGGCAGGGGGCTGGGAATGAGCAGTTCTTC

D: NA
V: TRBV5-6
J: TRBJ1-5
size: NA
CDR3: CASSSRAGDQPQHF
DNA: TGTGCCAGCAGCTCGCGGGCTGGAGATCAGCCCCAGCATTTT

D: TRBD1
V: TRBV7-2
J: TRBJ1-6
size: NA
CDR3: CASSSPSQTGMNSPLHF
DNA: TGTGCCAGCAGCTCCCCCAGTCAGACAGGGATGAATTCACCCCTCCACTTT

D: NA
V: TRBV7-2
J: TRBJ2-2
size: NA
CDR3: CASSLESTTRTGELFF
DNA: TGTGCCAGCAGCTTAGAATCCACCACCAGGACCGGGGAGCTGTTTTTT

D: TRBD2
V: TRBV5-1
J: TRBJ2-2
size: NA
CDR3: CASSRGLAGGAGELFF
DNA: TGCGCCAGCAGCAGAGGACTAGCTGGGGGAGCCGGGGAGCTGTTTTTT

D: TRBD1
V: TRBV10-3
J: TRBJ2-2
size: NA
CDR3: CAISEAEGGIFELFF
DNA: TGTGCCATCAGTGAGGCAGAAGGGGGCATTTTCGAGCTGTTTTTT

D: NA
V: TRBV28
J: TRBJ2-7
size: NA
CDR3: CASSSRPHRPYEQYF
DNA: TGTGCCAGCAGCTCAAGACCGCACAGGCCCTACGAGCAGTACTTC

D: NA
V: TRBV5-1
J: TRBJ1-1
size: NA
CDR3: CASSLAQMNTEAFF
DNA: TGCGCCAGCAGCTTGGCGCAGATGAACACTGAAGCTTTCTTT

D: NA
V: TRBV11-1
J: TRBJ2-3
size: NA
CDR3: CASSLARDGTDTQYF
DNA: TGTGCCAGCAGCTTAGCGCGGGACGGCACAGATACGCAGTATTTT

D: TRBD1
V: TRBV6-5
J: TRBJ1-5
size: NA
CDR3: CASQGQVFYQPQHF
DNA: TGTGCCAGCCAGGGACAGGTCTTTTATCAGCCCCAGCATTTT

D: TRBD2
V: TRBV19
J: TRBJ2-1
size: NA
CDR3: CASSIALAGDNEQFF
DNA: TGTGCCAGTAGTATTGCACTAGCGGGAGACAATGAGCAGTTCTTC

D: NA
V: TRBV29-1
J: TRBJ2-2
size: NA
CDR3: CSVAANTGELFF
DNA: TGCAGCGTTGCCGCGAACACCGGGGAGCTGTTTTTT

D: NA
V: TRBV6-1
J: TRBJ1-3
size: NA
CDR3: CASSEGSRNTIYF
DNA: TGTGCCAGCAGTGAGGGTAGCAGAAACACCATATATTTT

D: TRBD1
V: TRBV5-1
J: TRBJ1-1
size: NA
CDR3: CASSGTGGNTEAFF
DNA: TGCGCCAGCAGCGGAACAGGGGGGAACACTGAAGCTTTCTTT

D: NA
V: TRBV6-2/TRBV6-3
J: TRBJ1-5
size: NA
CDR3: CASSYSRGGNQPQHF
DNA: TGTGCCAGCAGTTACAGTAGGGGTGGCAATCAGCCCCAGCATTTT

D: NA
V: TRBV5-1
J: TRBJ1-5
size: NA
CDR3: CASSLSGLGSNQPQHF
DNA: TGCGCCAGCAGCTTATCAGGGCTAGGGAGCAATCAGCCCCAGCATTTT

D: TRBD1
V: TRBV5-4
J: TRBJ1-1
size: NA
CDR3: CASADRAKTEAFF
DNA: TGTGCCAGCGCGGACAGGGCGAAGACTGAAGCTTTCTTT

D: NA
V: TRBV25-1
J: TRBJ2-3
size: NA
CDR3: CASSEGAGTDTQYF
DNA: TGTGCCAGCAGTGAGGGGGCAGGCACAGATACGCAGTATTTT

D: TRBD2
V: TRBV29-1
J: TRBJ2-2
size: NA
CDR3: CSVGGLAGSISGELFF
DNA: TGCAGCGTTGGGGGACTAGCGGGATCAATTAGCGGGGAGCTGTTTTTT

D: NA
V: TRBV28
J: TRBJ1-1
size: NA
CDR3: CASSLPATGHTEAFF
DNA: TGTGCCAGCAGTTTACCGGCCACAGGGCACACTGAAGCTTTCTTT

D: TRBD1
V: TRBV30
J: TRBJ1-6
size: NA
CDR3: CAWSADRGSPLHF
DNA: TGTGCCTGGAGTGCTGACAGGGGTTCACCCCTCCACTTT